The next 6 T cell receptor beta chains were all read from a single sample in a study of blood T cells in healthy people across ages. Primers used in a second PCR of about 7 to 12 cycles were a sample-barcoded 5' primer and a J-beta primer mix. Via MiXCR, TCRdb re-called the 5' RACE reads, giving one row per CDR3 protein. The table includes about 640,000 distinct CDR3 sequences, under 30% detected once. Sequencing was carried out using blood. The receptors were sampled from a woman at least 80 years old in good health.

The chain employs TRBV15 and TRBJ1-4; the match to TRBD1 covers 9 bases. Germline V CDR1 and CDR2: LNHNV, YYDKDF (reference sequence). The CDR3 is made up of 16 amino acids. Germline trimming cut 6 bases from V and 8 bases from J; bases unmatched to any gene: 13. CDR3 loop: CATSTLGGQGNEKLFF. CDR3 DNA: TGTGCCACCAGTACACTCGGGGGACAGGGAAACGAAAAACTGTTTTTT. The variable domain in full, completed from reference TRBV15 and TRBJ1-4, reads DAMVIQNPRYQVTQFGKPVTLSCSQTLNHNVMYWYQQKSSQAPKLLFHYYDKDFNNEADTPDNFQSRRPNTSFCFLDIRSPGLGDTAMYLCATSTLGGQGNEKLFFGSGTQLSVL.

This clonotype was seen repeatedly, ten times or more. The chain employs TRBV5-1 and TRBJ1-1; D gene uncertain. The CDR3 is made up of 16 amino acids. From germline, CDR1 is SGHRS and CDR2 YFSETQ. V was pared by 0 bases and J by 1 base, with 13 bases between. This CDR3 reads CASSLDGTRGNTEAFF. The CDR3 nucleotides read TGCGCCAGCAGCTTGGACGGTACGAGAGGGAACACTGAAGCTTTCTTT.

This rearrangement joins TRBV7-2 to TRBJ1-2, with 9 bases matching TRBD1. CDR1 and CDR2 (germline): SGHTA, FQGNSA. This CDR3 contains 14 residues. The junction had 12 bases not matched to a gene; V was cut back by 8 bases and J by 8 bases. The DNA of the CDR3 is TGTGCCAGCTCCGGACAGGGGAGGTTCGACGGCTACACCTTC. Translating gives CASSGQGRFDGYTF.

Many counts were recorded for this clonotype. J is TRBJ1-4 and V is TRBV29-1, with D hard to call. The CDR3 loop spans 12 amino acids. CDR1 and CDR2 (germline): SQVTM, ANQGSEA. V was shortened by 1 base and J by 8 bases, with 8 bases between the two germline ends. CDR3 DNA: TGCAGCGTTGAAGGAGAAGGCGAAAAACTGTTTTTT. Translating gives CSVEGEGEKLFF. The variable domain in full, completed from reference TRBV29-1 and TRBJ1-4, reads SAVISQKPSRDICQRGTSLTIQCQVDSQVTMMFWYRQQPGQSLTLIATANQGSEATYESGFVIDKFPISRPNLTFSTLTVSNMSPEDSSIYLCSVEGEGEKLFFGSGTQLSVL.

Of note for this clonotype: A much larger clone sits a single nucleotide away, making a read error possible. The chain recombines TRBV7-2 with TRBJ2-5; either TRBD1 or TRBD2 may fit D (7 bases each). V lost 5 bases and J lost 11, with 18 bases in between. Germline V gene sequence: CDR1 SGHTA, CDR2 FQGNSA. This CDR3 spans 13 amino acids. CDR3: CASSELRGGEQYF. CDR3 in DNA: TGTGCCAGCAGCGAACTCAGGGGGGGTGAGCAGTACTTC.

This clonotype was detected many times. The chain joins TRBV7-2 to TRBJ2-1; D remains ambiguous. CDR1 is SGHTA, CDR2 FQGNSA, per germline. The CDR3 totals 17 residues. The V and J ends lost 5 bases and 5 bases respectively, with 22 bases between them. DNA for the CDR3: TGTGCCAGCAGCCCTGTGGCGACCCTTCAATCCCACAATGAGCAGTTCTTC. Its protein product is CASSPVATLQSHNEQFF.